This T cell receptor (beta chain) is from a study of early T cells in non-severe SARS-CoV-2 infection. About the research overall: Sequencing of bulk RNA from unsorted whole blood was done, without chain pairing. Study-wide results and limits: VDJdb-based matching was biased toward anti-spike CD8 responses and missed private and CD4 specificities.

Via MiXCR, TCRdb re-called the 5' RACE reads, giving one row per CDR3 protein. The sample yields about 45,000 distinct CDR3 sequences, 11% seen once. With regard to this clonotype: Antigen: not known.

CDR3 size: 13 residues. V lost 5 bases to trimming and J lost 11 bases, with 16 bases between them. CDR1 SEHNR and CDR2 FQNEAQ come from the germline V gene (reference sequence). This clonotype was obtained from an adult who was a healthcare worker with PCR-confirmed SARS-CoV-2 infection or an uninfected control (not recorded which). Material: whole blood. The chain carries TRBV7-9 and TRBJ1-5, with a tentative D call TRBD1 (5 bases). CDR3 in amino acids: CASSPGTRVAQHF. Written as DNA, the CDR3 is TGTGCCAGCAGCCCTGGGACCCGCGTTGCCCAGCATTTT.